The TCR beta chain under discussion was sequenced for a study of blood T cells in healthy people across ages. General study points: Unknown CMV status may confound age-related changes in expanded clones. Percentage of naive T cells showed a strong correlation with TCR beta diversity.

A second PCR of 7 to 11 cycles used a sample-barcoded 5' primer and a J-beta primer mix. TCRdb recomputed calls from the 5' RACE reads with MiXCR, one row per CDR3 protein. The table records 850,000 to 1,100,000 distinct CDR3 sequences, 35% to 40% of them present only once. This clonotype showed up just a few times. As yet, its antigen is unknown. This CDR3 has 13 residues. Germline V gives CDR1 LNHDA, CDR2 SQIVND (reference sequence). V was trimmed by 3 bases and J by 9 bases, leaving 12 bases between them. The sample comprised blood. The V gene is TRBV19, the J gene TRBJ2-1, with D perhaps TRBD2 (6 bases). The sequence came from a man between 18 and 35 years old in good health. The CDR3 nucleotides are TGTGCCAGTAGTATCATCGGGGGTCCTGAGCAGTTCTTC. Translation gives CASSIIGGPEQFF.